The 6 T cell receptor beta chains given below trace back to one sample, sequenced in a study of cytomegalovirus exposure and HLA in healthy donors. PCR primers comprised 60 Vbeta and 13 Jbeta primers. The assay was immunoSEQ multiplex PCR, and TCRdb's table has in-frame clones only and misses some. The table records 95,000 to 150,000 clones, more than 15% of them present only once. Sequenced sample: PBMCs. Receptor source: a female donor in good health and CMV-seropositive.

This clone showed up just a few times. This chain joins TRBV6-6 and TRBJ2-7; TRBD2 is a possible D gene (5 bases). The germline CDR1 and CDR2 sequences are MNHNY and SVGAGI (reference sequence). The CDR3 length is 13 residues. The V end was cut by 4 bases, the J end by 3 bases, with 10 bases between. In nucleotides, the CDR3 is TGTGCCAGCAGTTTTCTACTAGGCTACGAGCAGTACTTC. Protein product: CASSFLLGYEQYF.

This clone occurred a few times. The CDR3 spells CASSFPAGAPLHF. The CDR3 region has the DNA TGTGCCAGCAGTTTCCCCGCAGGGGCACCCCTCCACTTT. The V and J genes are TRBV28 and TRBJ1-6; a weak D match, TRBD1 (6 bases). This CDR3 has 13 amino acids. Trimming stripped 3 bases from V and 11 bases from J, with 11 bases between. The germline V gene encodes CDR1 MDHEN and CDR2 SYDVKM.

The sample holds a few counts of this clone. The V call is TRBV6-1, the J call TRBJ1-5; TRBD1 matches 7 bases. The CDR3 totals 14 residues. Germline values: CDR1 MNHNS, CDR2 SASEGT. V trimming: 8 bases; J trimming: 4 bases; junction bases outside the gene matches: 8. Here the CDR3 reads CASYSDRENQPQHF. CDR3 nucleotide sequence: TGTGCCAGCTACTCAGACAGGGAGAATCAGCCCCAGCATTTT.

The V call is TRBV28, the J call TRBJ1-5; weak D call: TRBD1 (5 bases). Germline-derived CDR1 and CDR2 are MDHEN and SYDVKM. V was pared by 7 bases and J by 4 bases, with 8 bases between. This CDR3 is built from 12 residues. Here the CDR3 reads CASKDNNQPQHF. CDR3 in DNA: TGTGCCAGCAAGGACAATAATCAGCCCCAGCATTTT.

The chain recombines TRBV7-9 with TRBJ1-4, with D perhaps TRBD1 (6 bases). The ends were cut back, 4 bases at V and 7 bases at J, with 16 bases in the middle. The CDR3 is made up of 15 amino acids. Germline loops: CDR1 SEHNR, CDR2 FQNEAQ (reference sequence). CDR3 bases: TGTGCCAGCAGCTCCCGGGACACCCGTTTTGAAAAACTGTTTTTT. This translates into CASSSRDTRFEKLFF.

This clone was found a few times. This rearrangement joins TRBV29-1 to TRBJ2-5; TRBD1 agrees at 7 bases. V lost 7 bases, J lost 2 bases, and 4 bases stayed unmatched. The CDR3 runs to 12 residues. From germline, CDR1 is SQVTM and CDR2 ANQGSEA. Here the CDR3 reads CSGRQGQETQYF. The CDR3 coding sequence is TGCAGCGGCCGACAGGGTCAAGAGACCCAGTACTTC.